This TCR beta chain was found in a study of blood T cell repertoires in COVID-19. Study as a whole: Researchers got acute and convalescent COVID-19 samples from the United States, Italy and Spain. The analysed material was cDNA or gDNA that came from T cells, B-cell-depleted T cells, or PBMCs.

Under the authors' procedure: Reference gene primer amplification yielded estimated nucleated cell counts. Generated by immunoSEQ multiplex PCR, the TCRdb table keeps only in-frame clones and is missing some. Clone size and V and J calls were adopted from that table, with D and trimming inferred from the DNA. Here the sample spans 220,000 or so clones, 80% to 85% being singletons. The CDR3 consists of 15 residues. The germline CDR1 and CDR2 sequences are SGDLS and YYNGEE. V lost 3 bases and J 5 bases, leaving 17 bases between the germline ends. The clonotype was recovered from a woman younger than 45 who had recovered from COVID-19. Material for sequencing was peripheral blood. The chain combines TRBV9 with TRBJ1-1; D perhaps matches TRBD1 (6 bases). The CDR3 is CASSARRGGGTEAFF. In nucleotides, the CDR3 is TGTGCCAGCAGCGCCCGTCGAGGGGGGGGTACTGAAGCTTTCTTT.